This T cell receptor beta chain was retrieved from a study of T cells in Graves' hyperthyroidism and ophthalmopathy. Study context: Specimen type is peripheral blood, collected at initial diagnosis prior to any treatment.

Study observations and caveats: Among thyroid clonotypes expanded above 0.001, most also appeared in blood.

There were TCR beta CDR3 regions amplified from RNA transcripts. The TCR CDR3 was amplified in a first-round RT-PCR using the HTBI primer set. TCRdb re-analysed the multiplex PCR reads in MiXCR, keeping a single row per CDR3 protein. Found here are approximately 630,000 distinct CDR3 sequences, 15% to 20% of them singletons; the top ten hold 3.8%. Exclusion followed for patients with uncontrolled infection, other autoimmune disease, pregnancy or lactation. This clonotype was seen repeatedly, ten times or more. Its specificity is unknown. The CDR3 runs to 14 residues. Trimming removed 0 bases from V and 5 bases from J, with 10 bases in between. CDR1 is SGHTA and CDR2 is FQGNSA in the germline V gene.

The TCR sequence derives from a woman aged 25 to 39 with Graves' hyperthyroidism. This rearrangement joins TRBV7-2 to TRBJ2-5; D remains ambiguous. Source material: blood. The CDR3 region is CASSLAGFRETQYF. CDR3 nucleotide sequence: TGTGCCAGCAGCTTAGCGGGATTTAGGGAGACCCAGTACTTC.